This record looks at one T cell receptor beta chain sequence and its context. These data are taken from a study of beta chain features in type 1 diabetes. Expressed TCRB transcripts were sequenced because the isolated RNA had all been reverse transcribed beforehand. Sequencing was performed with immunoSEQ multiplex PCR; in TCRdb, only in-frame clones are kept and a portion is missing. Of hundreds of thousands of clones listed, over 10% are singletons. CDR3 length equals 15 residues. V trimming: 6 bases; J trimming: 0 bases; junction bases outside the gene matches: 6. Germline assignment: CDR1 SGHTA and CDR2 FQGNSA.

This clonotype originated in a man aged 18 to 30 in good health. Sequencing was carried out using naive CD4+ T cells from blood. The J gene is TRBJ2-3, the V gene TRBV7-2; TRBD2 aligns across 7 bases. The CDR3: CASRNPSGSTDTQYF. DNA for the CDR3: TGTGCCAGCAGGAATCCTAGCGGAAGCACAGATACGCAGTATTTT. The full variable domain, its missing parts supplied by reference TRBV7-2 and TRBJ2-3, is GAGVSQSPSNKVTEKGKDVELRCDPISGHTALYWYRQSLGQGLEFLIYFQGNSAPDKSGLPSDRFSAERTGGSVSTLTIQRTQQEDSAVYLCASRNPSGSTDTQYFGPGTRLTVL.